The rows below give T cell receptor beta chains drawn from one sample of a study of blood T cell repertoires in COVID-19. TCRdb's table, derived via immunoSEQ multiplex PCR, lists solely in-frame clones and lacks some. The data hold 200,000 to 300,000 clones, with more than 75% observed a single time. The sample taken for sequencing was peripheral blood. The receptors here all came from a man at least 80 years old with acute or convalescent COVID-19. The conserved cysteine and the conserved F or W are not part of the CDR3 here. Size is omitted from some rows. Given values are once, few, many or a class for expanded clones.

clone_size	v_call	cdr3_aa
-	TRBV6-1	ASSERRLRGGETQY
-	TRBV10-2	ASCRGPENSPLH
-	TRBV6-2/TRBV6-3	ASSEGGYRTQH
-	TRBV6-5	ASSWDRGSRYEQY
few	TRBV5-5	ASSSMTGGDNSPLH
few	TRBV18	ASSPQDSSNTEAF
-	TRBV28	ASSLLADGYT
-	TRBV28	ASSKGDFTEAF
-	TRBV19	ASSRMQTGSSSGANVLT
once	TRBV14	ASSPGTGANYGYT
-	TRBV7-3	ASSLMASGNNEQF
-	TRBV19	ASSISGGDSNQPQH
-	TRBV27	ASSFLDSVYEQY
-	TRBV5-1	ASSLGRDNYGYT
once	TRBV7-6	ASSLEGGTYSGNTIY
-	TRBV18	ASSLRTGEAF
once	TRBV27	ASSLQGDNQPQH
-	TRBV27	ASSLAAANNQPQH
-	TRBV7-9	ASTRRDRGPRPFTGELF
-	TRBV4-3	ASSQVGADEKLF
-	TRBV5-1	ASSFWTGGNYGYT
-	TRBV24-1	ATTDSVGNTIY
once	TRBV11-1	ASSPAGTPLGETQY
-	TRBV5-1	ASSLGGQVDTQY
-	TRBV29-1	SARQGAYGYT
once	TRBV9	ASSPSPTVYGYT
-	TRBV28	ASSSGLLGNQPQH
-	TRBV12-3/TRBV12-4	ASSFYRTEAF
-	TRBV7-2	ASSFTWTGGKVNEQF
once	TRBV15	ATSRGGQAVGDSPLH
-	TRBV7-2	ASSLAVAGLTDTQY
once	TRBV18	ASSPITVLAKNIQY
-	TRBV3-1/TRBV3-2	ASSQGDRGHYEQY
-	TRBV10-3	AISGWGDTEAF
once	TRBV7-2	ASSLAAKTKNIQY
-	TRBV19	ASRISDRGQNQPQH
-	TRBV2	ASTLTQGNQPQH
-	TRBV11-2	ASTSLNIQY
few	TRBV6-1	ASSEAGPSSGNTIY
-	TRBV28	ASRRTTGTHYGYT
-	TRBV5-1	ASSLTFSYEQY
-	TRBV11-3	ASSLAQGYGYT
-	TRBV6-5	ASSYSWGVNEKLF
-	TRBV6-6	ATSTGLWSPLH
-	TRBV7-2	ASSSEGSPTNEKLF
-	TRBV19	ASSPGTGLYNEQF
-	TRBV7-2	ASSPDSRNEKLF
-	TRBV6-2/TRBV6-3	ASSRQGSRTDTQY
few	TRBV3-1/TRBV3-2	ASSLRQSSTEAF
-	TRBV5-1	ASAYGGSGMNTEAF
-	TRBV5-1	ASSYYDRVGGYT
-	TRBV4-2	ASSQGAGQAYEQY
-	TRBV7-3	ASTRGAGASDTQY
-	TRBV28	ASSLVSATRPQY
-	TRBV9	ASSAEGRGRYNEQF